This T cell receptor (beta chain) derives from a study of blood T cells in healthy people across ages. Study-wide findings and caveats: In older individuals, TCR beta diversity per million T cells was lower, falling roughly linearly with age. Total diversity from one million sequenced T cells was likely underestimated.

The CDR3 has 13 amino acids. V lost 4 bases and J lost 12, with 18 bases in between. Primed by a sample-barcoded 5' primer and a J-beta primer mix, a second PCR proceeded for about 6 to 11 cycles. Each sample yielded at least 3 million CDR3-containing paired-end reads. One entry per CDR3 protein, called by TCRdb with MiXCR from the 5' RACE reads. The data show around 780,000 distinct CDR3 sequences, with around 24% seen just once and around 3% held by the top ten. Regarding this clonotype: The target antigen is unknown.

These data also formed part of another study, on T cells of mothers and their children.

The sequence derives from a boy between 10 and 17 years old in good health. The sequenced sample was blood. This chain connects TRBV12-3 or TRBV12-4 to TRBJ1-1; tentatively, D is TRBD1 (6 bases). This chain's CDR3 is CASSSATPGVTFF. In nucleotides, the CDR3 is TGTGCCAGCAGTTCCGCGACCCCAGGGGTAACTTTCTTT.